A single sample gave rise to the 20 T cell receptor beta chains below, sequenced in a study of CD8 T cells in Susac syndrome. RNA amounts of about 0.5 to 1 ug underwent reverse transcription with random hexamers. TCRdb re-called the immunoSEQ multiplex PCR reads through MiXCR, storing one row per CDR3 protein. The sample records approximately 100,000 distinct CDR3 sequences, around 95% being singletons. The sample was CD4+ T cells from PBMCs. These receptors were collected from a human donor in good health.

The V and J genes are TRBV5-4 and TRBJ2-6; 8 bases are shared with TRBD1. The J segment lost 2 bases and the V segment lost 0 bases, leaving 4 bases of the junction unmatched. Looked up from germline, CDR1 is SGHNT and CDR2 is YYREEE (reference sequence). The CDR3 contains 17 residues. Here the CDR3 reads CASSLAAGGAGANVLTF. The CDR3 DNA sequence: TGTGCCAGCAGCTTGGCTGCAGGGGGCGCTGGGGCCAACGTCCTGACTTTC.

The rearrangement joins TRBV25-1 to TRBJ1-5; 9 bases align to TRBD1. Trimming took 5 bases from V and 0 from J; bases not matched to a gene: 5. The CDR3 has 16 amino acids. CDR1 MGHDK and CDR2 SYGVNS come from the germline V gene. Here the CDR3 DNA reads TGTGCCAGCAGTCCACGACAGGGGGATAGCAATCAGCCCCAGCATTTT. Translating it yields CASSPRQGDSNQPQHF.

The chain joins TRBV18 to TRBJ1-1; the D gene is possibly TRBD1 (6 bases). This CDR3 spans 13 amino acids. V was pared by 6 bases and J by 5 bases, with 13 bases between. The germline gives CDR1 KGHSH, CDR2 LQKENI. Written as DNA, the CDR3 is TGTGCCAGCTCCCCCACAGGGAGGACTGAAGCTTTCTTT. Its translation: CASSPTGRTEAFF.

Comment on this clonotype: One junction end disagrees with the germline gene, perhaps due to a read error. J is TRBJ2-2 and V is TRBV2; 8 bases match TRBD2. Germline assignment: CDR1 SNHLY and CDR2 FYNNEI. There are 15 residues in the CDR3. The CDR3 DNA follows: TGTGCCAGCCGTGAAACTAGCGGTAACACCGGGGAGCTGTTTTTT. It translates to CASRETSGNTGELFF. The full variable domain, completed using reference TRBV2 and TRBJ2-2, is EPEVTQTPSHQVTQMGQEVILRCVPISNHLYFYWYRQILGQKVEFLVSFYNNEISEKSEIFDDQFSVERPDGSNFTLKIRSTKLEDSAMYFCASRETSGNTGELFFGEGSRLTVL.

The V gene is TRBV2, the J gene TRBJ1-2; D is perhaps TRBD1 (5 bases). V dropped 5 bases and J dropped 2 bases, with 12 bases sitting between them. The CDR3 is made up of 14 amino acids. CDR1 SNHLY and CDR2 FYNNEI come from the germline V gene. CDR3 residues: CASSRDVGNYGYTF. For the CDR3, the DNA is TGTGCCAGCAGTAGGGACGTCGGGAACTATGGCTACACCTTC.

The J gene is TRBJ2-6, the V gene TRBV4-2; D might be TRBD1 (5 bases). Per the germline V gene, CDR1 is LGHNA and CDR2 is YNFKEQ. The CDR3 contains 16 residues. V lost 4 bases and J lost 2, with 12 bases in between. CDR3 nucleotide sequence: TGTGCCAGCAGCCCAGCCGCAGGGACTGGGGCCAACGTCCTGACTTTC. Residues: CASSPAAGTGANVLTF.

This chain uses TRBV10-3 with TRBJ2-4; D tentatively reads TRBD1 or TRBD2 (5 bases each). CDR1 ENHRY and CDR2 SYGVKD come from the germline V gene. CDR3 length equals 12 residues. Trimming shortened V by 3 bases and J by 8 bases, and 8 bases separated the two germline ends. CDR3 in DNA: TGTGCCATCAGTGAAGTGGGGGACATTCAGTACTTC. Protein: CAISEVGDIQYF.

CDR3 in amino acids: CSARRAGTVNYGYTF. The CDR3 bases are TGCAGTGCTAGAAGGGCGGGCACCGTCAACTATGGCTACACCTTC. The chain joins TRBV20-1 to TRBJ1-2, with D unclear. Germline V gene sequence: CDR1 DFQATT, CDR2 SNEGSKA (reference sequence). The CDR3 covers 15 residues. V was cut by 2 bases and J by 2 bases, with 15 bases left in between.

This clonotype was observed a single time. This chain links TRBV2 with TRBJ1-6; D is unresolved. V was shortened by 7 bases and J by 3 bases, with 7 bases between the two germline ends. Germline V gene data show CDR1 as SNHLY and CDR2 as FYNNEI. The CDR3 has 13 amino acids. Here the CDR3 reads CASMGNYNSPLHF. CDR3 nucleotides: TGTGCCAGCATGGGGAACTATAATTCACCCCTCCACTTT.

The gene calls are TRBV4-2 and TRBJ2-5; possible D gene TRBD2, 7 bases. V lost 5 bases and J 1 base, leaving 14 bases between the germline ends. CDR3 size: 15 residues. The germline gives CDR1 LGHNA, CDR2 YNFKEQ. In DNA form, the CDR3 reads TGTGCCAGCAGCGAGGCGGGGGCCGCCCAAGAGACCCAGTACTTC. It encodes CASSEAGAAQETQYF.

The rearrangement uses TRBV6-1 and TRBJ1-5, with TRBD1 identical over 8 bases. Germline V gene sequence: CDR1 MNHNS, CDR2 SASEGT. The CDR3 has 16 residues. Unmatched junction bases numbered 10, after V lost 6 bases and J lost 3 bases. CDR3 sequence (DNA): TGTGCCAGCAGGAGTGGGACAGGAGGAGCCAATCAGCCCCAGCATTTT. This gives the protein CASRSGTGGANQPQHF.

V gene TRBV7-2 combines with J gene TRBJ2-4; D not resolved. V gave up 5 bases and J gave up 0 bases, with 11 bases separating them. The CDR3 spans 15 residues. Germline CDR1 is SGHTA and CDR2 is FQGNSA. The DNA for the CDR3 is TGTGCCAGCAGCCTGGACCTTCTAGCCAAAAACATTCAGTACTTC. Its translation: CASSLDLLAKNIQYF.

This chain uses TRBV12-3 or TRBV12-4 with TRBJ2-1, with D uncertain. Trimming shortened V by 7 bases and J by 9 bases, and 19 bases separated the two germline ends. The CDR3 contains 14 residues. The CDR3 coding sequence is TGTGCCAGCATTGTGGACCCTACTGGTACTGAGCAGTTCTTC. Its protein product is CASIVDPTGTEQFF.

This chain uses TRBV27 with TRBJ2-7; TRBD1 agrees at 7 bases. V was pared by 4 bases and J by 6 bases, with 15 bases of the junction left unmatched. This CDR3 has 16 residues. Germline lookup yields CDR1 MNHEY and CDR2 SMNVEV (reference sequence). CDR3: CASSSLDRVGIGEQYF. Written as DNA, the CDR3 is TGTGCCAGCAGTTCACTAGACAGGGTAGGCATCGGCGAGCAGTACTTC.

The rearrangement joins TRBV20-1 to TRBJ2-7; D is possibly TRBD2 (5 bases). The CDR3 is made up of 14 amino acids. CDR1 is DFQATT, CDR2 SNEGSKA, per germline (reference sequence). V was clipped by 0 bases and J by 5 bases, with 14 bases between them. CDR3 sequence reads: CSAREGRGWDEQYF. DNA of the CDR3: TGCAGTGCTAGAGAGGGGAGAGGTTGGGACGAGCAGTACTTC.

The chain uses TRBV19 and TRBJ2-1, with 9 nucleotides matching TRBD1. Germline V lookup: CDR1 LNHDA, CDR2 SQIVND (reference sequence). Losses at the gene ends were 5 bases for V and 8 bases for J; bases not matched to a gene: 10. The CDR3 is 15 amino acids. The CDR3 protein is CASSPGTGSFYEQFF. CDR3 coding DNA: TGTGCCAGTAGTCCTGGGACAGGGAGCTTTTATGAGCAGTTCTTC.

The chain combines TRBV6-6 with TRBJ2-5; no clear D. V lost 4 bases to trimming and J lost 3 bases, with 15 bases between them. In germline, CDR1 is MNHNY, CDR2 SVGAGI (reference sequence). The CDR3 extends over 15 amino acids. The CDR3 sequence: CASSSPYEPEETQYF. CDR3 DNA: TGTGCCAGCAGTTCCCCCTACGAACCAGAAGAGACCCAGTACTTC.

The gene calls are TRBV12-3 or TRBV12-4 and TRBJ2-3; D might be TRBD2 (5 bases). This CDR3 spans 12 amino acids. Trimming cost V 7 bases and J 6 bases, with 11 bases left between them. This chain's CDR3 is CASINSGDTQYF. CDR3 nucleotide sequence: TGTGCCAGCATCAACTCGGGGGATACGCAGTATTTT.

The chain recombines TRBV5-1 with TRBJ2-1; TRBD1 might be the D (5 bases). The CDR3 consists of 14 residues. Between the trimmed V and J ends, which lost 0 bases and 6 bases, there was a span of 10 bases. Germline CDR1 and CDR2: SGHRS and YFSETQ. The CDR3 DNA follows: TGCGCCAGCAGCTTGGAAGGGGTTGGCAATGAGCAGTTCTTC. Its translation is CASSLEGVGNEQFF.

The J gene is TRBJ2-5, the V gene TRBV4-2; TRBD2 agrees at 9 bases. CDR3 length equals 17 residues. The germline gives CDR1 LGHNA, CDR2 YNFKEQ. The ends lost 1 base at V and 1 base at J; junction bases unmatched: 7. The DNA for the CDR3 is TGTGCCAGCAGCCAAGGGGGAGATAGCGGGGGCCAAGAGACCCAGTACTTC. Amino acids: CASSQGGDSGGQETQYF.